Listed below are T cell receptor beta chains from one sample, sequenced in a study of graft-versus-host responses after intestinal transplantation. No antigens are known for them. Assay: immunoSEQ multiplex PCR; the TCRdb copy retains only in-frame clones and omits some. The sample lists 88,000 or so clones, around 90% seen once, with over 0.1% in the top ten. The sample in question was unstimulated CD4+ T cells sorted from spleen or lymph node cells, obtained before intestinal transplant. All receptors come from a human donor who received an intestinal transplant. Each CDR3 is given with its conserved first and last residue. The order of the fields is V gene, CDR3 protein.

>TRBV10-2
CASTNRVANYGYTF
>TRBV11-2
CASSLNWAPYGYTF
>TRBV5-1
CASSRQTGDNSPLHF
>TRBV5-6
CASSSKGGSTEAFF
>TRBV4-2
CASSPYLGLAGGGETQYF
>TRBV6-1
CASRADYEQYF
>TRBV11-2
CASSLSVVAAGELFF
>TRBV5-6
CASSGTSGTDTQYF
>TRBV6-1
CASSDAGGSTDTQYF
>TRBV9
CASSVSGGRIEQFF
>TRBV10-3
CAIRTGMTYEQYF
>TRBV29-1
CSAVWTGDGYTF
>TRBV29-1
CSCGTVFGYTF
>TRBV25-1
CASSELLGHQGTEAFF
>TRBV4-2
CASSRRTVDNSPLHF
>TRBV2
CASTKGGGDTQYF
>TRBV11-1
CASSSANSLMNTEAFF